A single sample is the source of the 8 T cell receptor beta chains below, sequenced in a study of T cells in women clearing cervical HPV infection. The method was immunoSEQ multiplex PCR; TCRdb's version includes in-frame clones alone and lacks a portion of them. This repertoire includes about 30,000 clones. The sample consisted of blood buffy coat. Receptor source: a woman aged 18 to 75 with a cervical HPV16 infection that either progressed to CIN3+ or cleared (not recorded which).

A remark on this clone: The read terminates 3 residues ahead of where the CDR3 ends, so the germline J gene completes it. The gene calls are TRBV7-9 and TRBJ1-2; 7 bases match TRBD1. The length of the CDR3 is 14 residues. V lost 5 bases to trimming and J lost 3 bases; unmatched junction nucleotides: 6. CDR1 and CDR2 (germline): SEHNR, FQNEAQ (reference sequence). CDR3: CASSPRQGHYGYTF. The CDR3 DNA, read in part, is TGTGCCAGCAGCCCGAGACAGGGACACTATGGC. The full variable domain, completed using reference TRBV7-9 and TRBJ1-2, is DTGVSQNPRHKITKRGQNVTFRCDPISEHNRLYWYRQTLGQGPEFLTYFQNEAQLEKSRLLSDRFSAERPKGSFSTLEIQRTEQGDSAMYLCASSPRQGHYGYTFGSGTRLTVV.

Notes on this clone: The CDR3 end lies 3 residues beyond the end of the read and is filled in from the germline J gene. V usage is TRBV5-4 and J usage is TRBJ1-4; D may be TRBD1 (5 bases). The germline V and J ends were trimmed by 2 bases and 0 bases, with 8 bases remaining between them. The CDR3 is made up of 15 amino acids. CDR1 SGHNT and CDR2 YYREEE come from the germline V gene (reference sequence). The CDR3 is CASSFDRATNEKLFF. The CDR3 DNA, read in part, is TGTGCCAGCAGCTTCGACAGAGCAACTAATGAAAAA.

As for this clone: The observed sequence ends 3 residues before the CDR3 terminus, with the missing tail filled in from the germline J gene. The chain employs TRBV5-1 and TRBJ2-4, with a possible D match to TRBD1 (6 bases). This CDR3 is built from 16 residues. CDR1 and CDR2 from the germline V gene are SGHRS and YFSETQ. The V gene lost 0 bases and the J gene lost 8 bases, with 18 bases spanning the gap. The covered CDR3 bases are TGCGCCAGCAGCTTGGCCGGGGACACAGAAGCCGACATT. Translated, it gives CASSLAGDTEADI. The complete CDR3 sequence is CASSLAGDTEADIQYF.

CDR3 amino acids: CASKASGRDRGLRSYEQYF. The CDR3 bases that were read are TGTGCCAGTAAAGCCTCGGGCCGGGACAGGGGGCTAAGGTCCTACGAG. The chain couples TRBV19 to TRBJ2-7, with 12 bases that match TRBD1. The CDR3 is cut off 3 residues early in the read; its end comes from the germline J gene. Germline CDR1 is LNHDA and CDR2 is SQIVND (reference sequence). V shed 7 bases, J shed 1 base, and the junction held 17 bases outside the gene matches. The CDR3 totals 19 residues.

Regarding this clone: The DNA ends 3 residues before the CDR3 does, and the rest of the CDR3 is filled in from the germline J gene. The chain recombines TRBV28 with TRBJ1-2; 7 nucleotides line up with TRBD1. Germline lookup yields CDR1 MDHEN and CDR2 SYDVKM. V shed 8 bases, J shed 5 bases, and the junction held 14 bases outside the gene matches. This CDR3 contains 15 residues. CDR3 DNA (partial): TGTGCCAGCTCCGAAAGGGGGCTCTTGCGTTATGGC. It yields the protein CASSERGLLRYG. The full-length CDR3 reads as CASSERGLLRYGYTF.

Comments on this clone: The CDR3 end falls 3 residues outside the read, so it is completed with the germline J gene. The V and J genes are TRBV12-5 and TRBJ1-1; 12 nucleotides match TRBD1. CDR1 and CDR2 from the germline V gene are LGHNT and FRNRAP. The CDR3 totals 16 residues. Unmatched junction bases numbered 7, after V lost 4 bases and J lost 4 bases. The chain's CDR3 is CASGSGQGAFGTEAFF. The sequenced part of the CDR3 DNA is TGTGCTAGTGGTTCGGGACAGGGGGCATTCGGCACTGAA.

As concerns this clone: The sequence runs out 3 residues before the end of the CDR3; the remainder is reconstructed from the germline J gene. V is TRBV20-1 and J is TRBJ2-2, with a possible D match to TRBD2 (5 bases). Per the germline V gene, CDR1 is DFQATT and CDR2 is SNEGSKA (reference sequence). The V gene lost 3 bases and the J gene lost 4 bases, with 12 bases spanning the gap. The CDR3 contains 14 residues. Here the CDR3 reads CSARRPRGTGELFF. The covered CDR3 bases are TGCAGTGCTAGGCGGCCCCGGGGCACCGGGGAG.

In the case of this clone: The DNA ends 3 residues before the CDR3 does, and the rest of the CDR3 is filled in from the germline J gene. The chain carries TRBV12-3 or TRBV12-4 and TRBJ2-1, with D tentatively TRBD2 (6 bases). V lost 5 bases and J lost 8, with 10 bases in between. The CDR3 has 12 amino acids. The CDR3 bases that were read are TGTGCCAGCAGTACAAGGAGGGATGAG. It specifies CASSTRRDE. The whole CDR3 reads CASSTRRDEQFF.